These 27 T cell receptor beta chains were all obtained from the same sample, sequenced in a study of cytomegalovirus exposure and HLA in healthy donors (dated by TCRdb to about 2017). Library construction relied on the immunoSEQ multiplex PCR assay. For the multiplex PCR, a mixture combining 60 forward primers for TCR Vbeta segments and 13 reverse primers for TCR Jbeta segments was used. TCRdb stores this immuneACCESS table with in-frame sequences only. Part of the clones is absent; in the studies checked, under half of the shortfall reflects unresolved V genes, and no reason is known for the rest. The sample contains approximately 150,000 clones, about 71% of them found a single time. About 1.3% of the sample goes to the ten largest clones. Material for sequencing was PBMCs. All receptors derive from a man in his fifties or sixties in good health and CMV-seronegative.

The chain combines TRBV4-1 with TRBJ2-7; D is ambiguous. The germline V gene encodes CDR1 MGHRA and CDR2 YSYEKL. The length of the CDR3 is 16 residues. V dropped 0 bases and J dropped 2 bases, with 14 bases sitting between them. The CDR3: CASSQESTGSTYEQYF. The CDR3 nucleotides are TGCGCCAGCAGCCAAGAGTCGACCGGGTCAACCTACGAGCAGTACTTC.

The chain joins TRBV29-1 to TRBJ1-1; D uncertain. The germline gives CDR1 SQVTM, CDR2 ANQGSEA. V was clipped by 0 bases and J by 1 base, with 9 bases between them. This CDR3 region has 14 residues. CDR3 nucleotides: TGCAGCGTTGAAGACATGACACCGAACACTGAAGCTTTCTTT. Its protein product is CSVEDMTPNTEAFF.

Here the CDR3 DNA reads TGTGCCAGCAGTGGGGGACTAGCGGCCTGGGAGCAGTACTTC. It encodes CASSGGLAAWEQYF. The rearrangement links TRBV6-5 to TRBJ2-5; TRBD2 aligns across 11 bases. The CDR3 covers 14 residues. Germline V gives CDR1 MNHEY, CDR2 SVGAGI. V gave up 5 bases and J gave up 11 bases; unmatched junction bases: 10.

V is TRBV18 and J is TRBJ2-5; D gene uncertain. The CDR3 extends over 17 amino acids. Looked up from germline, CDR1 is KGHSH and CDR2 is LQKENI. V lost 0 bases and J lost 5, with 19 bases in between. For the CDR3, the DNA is TGTGCCAGCTCACCACCCGACTTCGCCCAATATGGGGAGACCCAGTACTTC. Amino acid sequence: CASSPPDFAQYGETQYF.

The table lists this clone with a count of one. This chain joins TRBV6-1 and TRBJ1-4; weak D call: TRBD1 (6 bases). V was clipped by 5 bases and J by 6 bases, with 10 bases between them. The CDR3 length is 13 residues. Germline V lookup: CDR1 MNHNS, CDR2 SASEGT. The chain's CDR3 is CASSPGHYEKLFF. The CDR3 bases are TGTGCCAGCAGTCCGGGACATTATGAAAAACTGTTTTTT.

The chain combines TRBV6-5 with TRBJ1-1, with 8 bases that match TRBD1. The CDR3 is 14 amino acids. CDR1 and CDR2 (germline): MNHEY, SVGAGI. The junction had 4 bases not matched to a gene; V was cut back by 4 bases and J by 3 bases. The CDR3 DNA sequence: TGTGCCAGCAGTTCGGGACAGGTGTACACTGAAGCTTTCTTT. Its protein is CASSSGQVYTEAFF.

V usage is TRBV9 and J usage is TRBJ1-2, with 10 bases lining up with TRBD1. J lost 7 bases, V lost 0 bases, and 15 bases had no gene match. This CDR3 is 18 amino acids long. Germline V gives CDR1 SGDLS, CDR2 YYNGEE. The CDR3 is CASSVAFGQGDALAGYTF. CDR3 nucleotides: TGTGCCAGCAGCGTAGCTTTCGGACAGGGGGATGCTTTAGCTGGCTACACCTTC. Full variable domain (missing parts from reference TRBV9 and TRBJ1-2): DSGVTQTPKHLITATGQRVTLRCSPRSGDLSVYWYQQSLDQGLQFLIQYYNGEERAKGNILERFSAQQFPDLHSELNLSSLELGDSALYFCASSVAFGQGDALAGYTFGSGTRLTVV.

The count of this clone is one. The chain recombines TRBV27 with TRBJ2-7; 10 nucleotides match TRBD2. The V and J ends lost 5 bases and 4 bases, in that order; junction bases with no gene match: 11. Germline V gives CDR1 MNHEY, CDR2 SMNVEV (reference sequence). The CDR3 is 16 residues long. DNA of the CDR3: TGTGCCAGCAGTCCCTCCCTAGCGGGGGTTCCTTACGAGCAGTACTTC. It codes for CASSPSLAGVPYEQYF.

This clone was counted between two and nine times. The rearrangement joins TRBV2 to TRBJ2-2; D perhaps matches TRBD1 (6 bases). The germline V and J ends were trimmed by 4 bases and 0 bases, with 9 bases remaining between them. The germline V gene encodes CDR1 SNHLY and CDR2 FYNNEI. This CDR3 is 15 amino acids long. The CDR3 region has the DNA TGTGCCAGCAGTGGTGGGGGCCCGAACACCGGGGAGCTGTTTTTT. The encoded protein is CASSGGGPNTGELFF.

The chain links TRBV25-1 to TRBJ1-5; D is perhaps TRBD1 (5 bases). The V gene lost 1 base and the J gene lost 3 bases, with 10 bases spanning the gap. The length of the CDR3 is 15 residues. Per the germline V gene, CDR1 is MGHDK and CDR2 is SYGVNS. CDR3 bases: TGTGCCAGCAGTGAATCCCGACAGAACAATCAGCCCCAGCATTTT. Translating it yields CASSESRQNNQPQHF.

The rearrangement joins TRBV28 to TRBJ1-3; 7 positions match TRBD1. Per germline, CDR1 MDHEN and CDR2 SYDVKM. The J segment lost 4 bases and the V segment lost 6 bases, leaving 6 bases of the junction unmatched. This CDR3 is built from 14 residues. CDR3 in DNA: TGTGCCAGCAGCTTGGGACAGTGGGGAAACACCATATATTTT. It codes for CASSLGQWGNTIYF.

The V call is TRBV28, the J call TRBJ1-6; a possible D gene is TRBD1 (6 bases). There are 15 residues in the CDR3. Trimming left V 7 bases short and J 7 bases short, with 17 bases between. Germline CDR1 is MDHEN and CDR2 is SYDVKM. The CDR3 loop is CASISSTGLNSPLHF. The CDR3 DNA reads TGTGCCAGCATCTCCTCGACAGGTTTAAATTCACCCCTCCACTTT. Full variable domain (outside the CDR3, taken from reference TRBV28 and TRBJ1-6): DVKVTQSSRYLVKRTGEKVFLECVQDMDHENMFWYRQDPGLGLRLIYFSYDVKMKEKGDIPEGYSVSREKKERFSLILESASTNQTSMYLCASISSTGLNSPLHFGNGTRLTVT.

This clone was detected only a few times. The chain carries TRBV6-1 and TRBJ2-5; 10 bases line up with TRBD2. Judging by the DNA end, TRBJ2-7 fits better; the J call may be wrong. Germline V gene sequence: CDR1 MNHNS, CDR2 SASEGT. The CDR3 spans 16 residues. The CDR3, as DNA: TGTGCCAGCAGTGAAAGCGGGGGGGTAGGAGGCTACGAGCAGTACTTC. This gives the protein CASSESGGVGGYEQYF.

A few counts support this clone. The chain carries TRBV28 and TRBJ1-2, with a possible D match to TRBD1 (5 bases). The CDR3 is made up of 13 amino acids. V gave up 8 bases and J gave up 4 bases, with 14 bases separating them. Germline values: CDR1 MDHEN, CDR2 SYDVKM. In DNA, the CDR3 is TGTGCCAGCCTTCAGGGCAGGGCCTATGGCTACACCTTC. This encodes CASLQGRAYGYTF.

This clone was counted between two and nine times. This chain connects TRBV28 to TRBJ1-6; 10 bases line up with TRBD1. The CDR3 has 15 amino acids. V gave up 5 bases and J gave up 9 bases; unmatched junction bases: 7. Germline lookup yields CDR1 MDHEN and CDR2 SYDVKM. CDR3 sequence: CASSDRGRAGSPLHF. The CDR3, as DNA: TGTGCCAGCAGTGACAGGGGGCGAGCTGGTTCACCCCTCCACTTT.

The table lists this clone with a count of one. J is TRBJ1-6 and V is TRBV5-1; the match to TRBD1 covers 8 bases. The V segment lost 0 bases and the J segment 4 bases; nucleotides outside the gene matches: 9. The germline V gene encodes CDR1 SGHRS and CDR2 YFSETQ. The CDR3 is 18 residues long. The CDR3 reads CASSLGTGNRGYNSPLHF. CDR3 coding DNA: TGCGCCAGCAGCTTGGGGACAGGGAATCGTGGGTATAATTCACCCCTCCACTTT. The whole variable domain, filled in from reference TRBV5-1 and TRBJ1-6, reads KAGVTQTPRYLIKTRGQQVTLSCSPISGHRSVSWYQQTPGQGLQFLFEYFSETQRNKGNFPGRFSGRQFSNSRSEMNVSTLELGDSALYLCASSLGTGNRGYNSPLHFGNGTRLTVT.

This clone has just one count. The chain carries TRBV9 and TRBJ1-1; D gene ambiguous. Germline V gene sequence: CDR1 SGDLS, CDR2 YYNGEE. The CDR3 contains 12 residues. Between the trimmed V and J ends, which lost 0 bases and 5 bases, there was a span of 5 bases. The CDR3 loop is CASSVGGTEAFF. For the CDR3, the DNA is TGTGCCAGCAGCGTAGGAGGAACTGAAGCTTTCTTT.

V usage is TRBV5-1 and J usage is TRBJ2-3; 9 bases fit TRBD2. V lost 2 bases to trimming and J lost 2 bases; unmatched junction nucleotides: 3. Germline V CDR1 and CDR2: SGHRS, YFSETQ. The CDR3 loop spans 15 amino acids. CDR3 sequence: CASSFLAGSTDTQYF. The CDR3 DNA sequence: TGCGCCAGCAGCTTCCTAGCGGGGTCCACAGATACGCAGTATTTT.

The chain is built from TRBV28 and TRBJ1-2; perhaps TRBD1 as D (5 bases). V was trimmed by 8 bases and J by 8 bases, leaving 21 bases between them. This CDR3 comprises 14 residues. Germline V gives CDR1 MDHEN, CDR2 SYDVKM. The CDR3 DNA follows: TGTGCCAGCGTAGCAGGGCCAGGCCTAAGAGGCTACACCTTC. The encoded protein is CASVAGPGLRGYTF.

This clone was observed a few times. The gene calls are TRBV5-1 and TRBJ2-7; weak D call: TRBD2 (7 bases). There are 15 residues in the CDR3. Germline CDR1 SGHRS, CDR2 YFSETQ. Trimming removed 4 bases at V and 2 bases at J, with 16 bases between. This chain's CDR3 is CASSPGAGATYEQYF. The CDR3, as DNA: TGCGCCAGCAGCCCGGGTGCGGGGGCCACCTACGAGCAGTACTTC.

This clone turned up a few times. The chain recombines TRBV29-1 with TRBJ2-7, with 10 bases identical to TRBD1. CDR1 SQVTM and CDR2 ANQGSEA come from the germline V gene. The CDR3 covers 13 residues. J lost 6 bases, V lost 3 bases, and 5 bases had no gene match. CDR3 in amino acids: CSVERDRGSEQYF. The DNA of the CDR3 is TGCAGCGTTGAGCGGGACAGGGGTAGCGAGCAGTACTTC.

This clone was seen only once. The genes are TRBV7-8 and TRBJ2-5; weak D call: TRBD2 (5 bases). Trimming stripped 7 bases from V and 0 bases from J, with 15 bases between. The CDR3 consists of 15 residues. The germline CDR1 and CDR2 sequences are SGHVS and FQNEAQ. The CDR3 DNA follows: TGTGCCAGCACCGCCACCCGACTACACCAAGAGACCCAGTACTTC. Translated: CASTATRLHQETQYF.

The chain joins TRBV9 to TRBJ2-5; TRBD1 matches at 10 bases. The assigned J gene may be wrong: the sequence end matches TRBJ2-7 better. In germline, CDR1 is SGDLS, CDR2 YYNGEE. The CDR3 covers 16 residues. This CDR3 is CASSALTGTGDYEQYF. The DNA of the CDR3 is TGTGCCAGCAGCGCACTTACCGGGACAGGGGACTACGAGCAGTACTTC.

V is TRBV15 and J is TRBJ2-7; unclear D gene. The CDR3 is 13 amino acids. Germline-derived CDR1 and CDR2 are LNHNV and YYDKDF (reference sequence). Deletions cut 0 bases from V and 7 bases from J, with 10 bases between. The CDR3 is CATSRDGSGEQYF. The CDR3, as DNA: TGTGCCACCAGCAGAGATGGTTCGGGTGAGCAGTACTTC.

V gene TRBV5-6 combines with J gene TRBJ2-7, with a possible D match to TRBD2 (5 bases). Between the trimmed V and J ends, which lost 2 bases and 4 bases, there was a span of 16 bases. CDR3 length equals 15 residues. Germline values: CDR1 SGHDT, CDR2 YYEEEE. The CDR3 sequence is CASSFLAGNSYEQYF. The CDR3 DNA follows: TGTGCCAGCAGCTTTCTAGCCGGGAACTCATACGAGCAGTACTTC.

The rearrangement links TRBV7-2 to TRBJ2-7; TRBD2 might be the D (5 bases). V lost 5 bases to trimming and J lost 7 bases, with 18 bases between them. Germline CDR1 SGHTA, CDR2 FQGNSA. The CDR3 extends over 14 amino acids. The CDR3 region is CASSNGIPLEEQYF. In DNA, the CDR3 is TGTGCCAGCAGCAACGGGATACCTCTCGAGGAGCAGTACTTC.

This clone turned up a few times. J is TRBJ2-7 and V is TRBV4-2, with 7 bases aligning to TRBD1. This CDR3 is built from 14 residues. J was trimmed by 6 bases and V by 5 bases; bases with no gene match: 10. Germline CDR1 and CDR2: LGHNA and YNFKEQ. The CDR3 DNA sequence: TGTGCCAGCAGCTTGGGACAGTCTACCTCCGAGCAGTACTTC. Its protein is CASSLGQSTSEQYF.